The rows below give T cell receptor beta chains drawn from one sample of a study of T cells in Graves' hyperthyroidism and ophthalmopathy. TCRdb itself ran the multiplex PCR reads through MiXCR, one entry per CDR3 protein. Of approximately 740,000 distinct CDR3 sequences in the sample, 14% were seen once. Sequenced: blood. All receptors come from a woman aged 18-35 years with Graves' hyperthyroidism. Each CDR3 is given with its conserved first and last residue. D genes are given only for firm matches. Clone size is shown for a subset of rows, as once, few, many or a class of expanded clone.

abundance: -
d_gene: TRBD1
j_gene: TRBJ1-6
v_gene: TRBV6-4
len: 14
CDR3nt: TGTGCCAGCAGTGATACAGGGGGTAATTCACCCCTCCACTTT
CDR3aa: CASSDTGGNSPLHF

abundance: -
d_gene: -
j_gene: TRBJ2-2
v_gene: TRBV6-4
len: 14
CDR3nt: TGTGCCAGCAGTGCAGGGGCTTACAGCGGGGAGCTGTTTTTT
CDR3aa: CASSAGAYSGELFF

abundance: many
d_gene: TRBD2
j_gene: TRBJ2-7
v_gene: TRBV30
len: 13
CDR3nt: TGTGCCTGGAGTGTCGGGCTAGCGGGTGGGCAGTACTTC
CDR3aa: CAWSVGLAGGQYF

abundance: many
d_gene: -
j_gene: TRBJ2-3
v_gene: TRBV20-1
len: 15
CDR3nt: TGCAGTGCTACAGGAACTTTAGGGCTCACAGATACGCAGTATTTT
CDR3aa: CSATGTLGLTDTQYF

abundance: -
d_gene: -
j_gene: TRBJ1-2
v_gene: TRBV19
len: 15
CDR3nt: TGTGCCAGTAGTATAATCGGACAGACTATGTGGGGCTACACCTTC
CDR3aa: CASSIIGQTMWGYTF

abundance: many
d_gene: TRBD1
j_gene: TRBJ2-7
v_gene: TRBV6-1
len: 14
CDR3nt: TGTGCCAGCAGGGGGACAGGGAATACCTACGAGCAGTACTTC
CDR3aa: CASRGTGNTYEQYF

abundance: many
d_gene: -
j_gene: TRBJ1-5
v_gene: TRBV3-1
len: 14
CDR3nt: TGTGCCAGCAGCCAAGGGGTCAGCTATCAGCCCCAGCATTTT
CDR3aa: CASSQGVSYQPQHF

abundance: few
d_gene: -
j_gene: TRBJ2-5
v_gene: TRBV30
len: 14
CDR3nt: TGTGCCTGGAGTGTGGGGCTCTCTAGTGAGACCCAGTACTTC
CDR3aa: CAWSVGLSSETQYF

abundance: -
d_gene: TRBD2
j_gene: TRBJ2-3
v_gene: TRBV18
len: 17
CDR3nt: TGTGCCAGCTCACCTCGCACCGGGACTAGGTCCACAGATACGCAGTATTTT
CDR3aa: CASSPRTGTRSTDTQYF

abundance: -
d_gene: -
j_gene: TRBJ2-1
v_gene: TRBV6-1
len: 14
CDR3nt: TGTGCCAGCACCGGCACATCGCTATACAATGAGCAGTTCTTC
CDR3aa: CASTGTSLYNEQFF

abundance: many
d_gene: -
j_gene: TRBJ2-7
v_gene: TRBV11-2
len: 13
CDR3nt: TGTGCCAGCGGGGACTTCTTCCCCTACGAGCAGTACTTC
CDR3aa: CASGDFFPYEQYF